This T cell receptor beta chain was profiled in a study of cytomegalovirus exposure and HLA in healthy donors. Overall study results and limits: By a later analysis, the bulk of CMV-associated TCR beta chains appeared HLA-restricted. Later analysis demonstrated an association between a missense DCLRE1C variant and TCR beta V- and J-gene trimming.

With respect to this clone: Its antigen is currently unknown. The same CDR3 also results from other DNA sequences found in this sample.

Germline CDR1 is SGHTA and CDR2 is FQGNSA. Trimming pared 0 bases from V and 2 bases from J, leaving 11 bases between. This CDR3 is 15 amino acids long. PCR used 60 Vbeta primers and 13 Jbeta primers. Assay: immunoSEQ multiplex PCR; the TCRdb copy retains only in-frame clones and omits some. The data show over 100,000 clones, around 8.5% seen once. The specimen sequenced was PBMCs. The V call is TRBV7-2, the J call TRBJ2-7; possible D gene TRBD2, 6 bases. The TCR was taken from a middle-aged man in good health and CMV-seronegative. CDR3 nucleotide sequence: TGTGCCAGCAGCTTAGCGCGGGGCGGGGCCTACGAGCAGTACTTC. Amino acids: CASSLARGGAYEQYF. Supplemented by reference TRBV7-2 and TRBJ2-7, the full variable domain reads GAGVSQSPSNKVTEKGKDVELRCDPISGHTALYWYRQSLGQGLEFLIYFQGNSAPDKSGLPSDRFSAERTGGSVSTLTIQRTQQEDSAVYLCASSLARGGAYEQYFGPGTRLTVT.